The clone carrying this T cell receptor beta chain was seen once. CD8 cells regarded as naive lacked CD45RO, were positively chosen for CCR7, and omitted terminally differentiated effector memory CD45RA+ cells. Trimming cost V 1 base and J 1 base; bases outside gene matches: 4. The germline gives CDR1 LNHDA, CDR2 SQIVND (reference sequence). The CDR3 extends over 17 amino acids. This specimen belongs to a study of shared clonotypes between healthy human individuals. TCRdb keeps only in-frame clones here, not all; method: immunoSEQ multiplex PCR. The sample includes around 2,000,000 clones, less than 95% of them seen just once.

This sequence was found in a man aged 18 to 29 in good health. The chain has TRBV19 and TRBJ2-2, with 9 positions matching TRBD1. The source material was naive CD8+ T cells sorted from blood. The CDR3 DNA reads as TGTGCCAGTAGTATAGGTTGGGGACAGGGGAACACCGGGGAGCTGTTTTTT. This codes for CASSIGWGQGNTGELFF.